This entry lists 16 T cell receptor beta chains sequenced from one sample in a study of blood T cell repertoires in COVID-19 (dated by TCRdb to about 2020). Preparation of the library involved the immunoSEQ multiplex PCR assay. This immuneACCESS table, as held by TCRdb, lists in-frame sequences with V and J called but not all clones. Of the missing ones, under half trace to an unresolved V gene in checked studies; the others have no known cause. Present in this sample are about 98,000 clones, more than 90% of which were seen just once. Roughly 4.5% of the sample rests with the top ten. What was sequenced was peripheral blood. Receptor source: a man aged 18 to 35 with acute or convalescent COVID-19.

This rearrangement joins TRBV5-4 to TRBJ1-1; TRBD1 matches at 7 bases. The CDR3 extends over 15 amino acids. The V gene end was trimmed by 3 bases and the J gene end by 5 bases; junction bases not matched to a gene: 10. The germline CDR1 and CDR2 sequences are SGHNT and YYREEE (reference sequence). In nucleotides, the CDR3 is TGTGCCAGCAGCTCGAAAAGGACAGGTGGTACTGAAGCTTTCTTT. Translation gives CASSSKRTGGTEAFF.

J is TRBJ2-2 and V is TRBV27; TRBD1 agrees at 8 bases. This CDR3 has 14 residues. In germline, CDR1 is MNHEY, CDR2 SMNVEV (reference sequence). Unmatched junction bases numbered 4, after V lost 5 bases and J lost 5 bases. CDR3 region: CASSARTGTGELFF. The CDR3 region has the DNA TGTGCCAGCAGTGCACGGACAGGGACCGGGGAGCTGTTTTTT.

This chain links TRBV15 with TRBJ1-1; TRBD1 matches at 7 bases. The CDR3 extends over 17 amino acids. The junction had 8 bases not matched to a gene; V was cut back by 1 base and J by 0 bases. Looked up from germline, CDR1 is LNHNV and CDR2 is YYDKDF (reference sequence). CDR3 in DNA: TGTGCCACCAGCAGAGGTTCCCGGGACAGTCTGAACACTGAAGCTTTCTTT. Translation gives CATSRGSRDSLNTEAFF.

The CDR3 DNA reads TGTGCCAGCAGCTTAGCGTCCGGGACACTCACAGATACGCAGTATTTT. It encodes CASSLASGTLTDTQYF. The J gene is TRBJ2-3, the V gene TRBV7-9, with D maybe TRBD1 (6 bases). Trimming left V 0 bases short and J 2 bases short, with 12 bases between. This CDR3 spans 16 amino acids. CDR1 is SEHNR, CDR2 FQNEAQ, per germline (reference sequence).

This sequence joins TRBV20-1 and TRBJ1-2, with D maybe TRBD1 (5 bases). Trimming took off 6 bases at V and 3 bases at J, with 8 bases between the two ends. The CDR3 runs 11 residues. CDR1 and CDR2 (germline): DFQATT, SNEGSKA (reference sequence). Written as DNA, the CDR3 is TGCAGTGCCCCAGGGTACTATGGCTACACCTTC. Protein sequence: CSAPGYYGYTF.

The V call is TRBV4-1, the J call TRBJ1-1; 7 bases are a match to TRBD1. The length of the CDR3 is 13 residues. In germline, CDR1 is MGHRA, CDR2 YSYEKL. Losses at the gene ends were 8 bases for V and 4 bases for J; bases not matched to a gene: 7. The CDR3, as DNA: TGCGCCAGCGCCAGGGGGTCGTCCACTGAAGCTTTCTTT. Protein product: CASARGSSTEAFF.

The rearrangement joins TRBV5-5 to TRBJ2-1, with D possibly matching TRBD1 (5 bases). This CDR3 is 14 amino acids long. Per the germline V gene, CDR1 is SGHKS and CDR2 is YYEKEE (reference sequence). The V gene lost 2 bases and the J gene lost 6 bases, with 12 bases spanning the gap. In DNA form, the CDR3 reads TGTGCCAGCAGCTTACTGCAGGGCCCCAATGAGCAGTTCTTC. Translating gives CASSLLQGPNEQFF.

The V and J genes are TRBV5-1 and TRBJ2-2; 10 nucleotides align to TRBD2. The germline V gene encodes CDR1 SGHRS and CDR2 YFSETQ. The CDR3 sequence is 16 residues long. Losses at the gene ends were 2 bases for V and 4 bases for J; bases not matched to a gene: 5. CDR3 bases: TGCGCCAGCAGCTTCTCACTAGCGGGGTCCACCGGGGAGCTGTTTTTT. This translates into CASSFSLAGSTGELFF.

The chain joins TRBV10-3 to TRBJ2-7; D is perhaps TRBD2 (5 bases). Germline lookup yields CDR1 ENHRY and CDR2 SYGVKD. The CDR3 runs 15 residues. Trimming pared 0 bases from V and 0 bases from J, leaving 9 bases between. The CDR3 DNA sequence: TGTGCCATCAGTGAGTCGGGTGGGAGCTCCTACGAGCAGTACTTC. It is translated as CAISESGGSSYEQYF.

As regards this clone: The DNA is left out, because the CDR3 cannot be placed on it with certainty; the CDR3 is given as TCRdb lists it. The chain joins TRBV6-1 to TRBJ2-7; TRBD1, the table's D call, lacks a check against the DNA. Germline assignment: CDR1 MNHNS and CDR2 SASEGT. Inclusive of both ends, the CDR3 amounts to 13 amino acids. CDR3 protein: CASSDTPVGQGAF.

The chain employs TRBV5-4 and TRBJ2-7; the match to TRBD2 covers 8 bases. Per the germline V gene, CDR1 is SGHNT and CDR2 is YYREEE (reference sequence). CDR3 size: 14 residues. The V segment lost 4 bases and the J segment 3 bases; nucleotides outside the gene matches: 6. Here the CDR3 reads CASSTRAGVYEQYF. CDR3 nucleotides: TGTGCCAGCAGCACCCGAGCGGGAGTCTACGAGCAGTACTTC.

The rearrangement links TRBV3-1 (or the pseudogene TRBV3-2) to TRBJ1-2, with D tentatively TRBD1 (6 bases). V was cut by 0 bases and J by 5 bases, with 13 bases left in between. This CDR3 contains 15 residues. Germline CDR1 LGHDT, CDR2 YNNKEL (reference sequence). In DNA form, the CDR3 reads TGTGCCAGCAGCCAAGAGGGGGGGGCGAGGTATGGCTACACCTTC. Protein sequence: CASSQEGGARYGYTF.

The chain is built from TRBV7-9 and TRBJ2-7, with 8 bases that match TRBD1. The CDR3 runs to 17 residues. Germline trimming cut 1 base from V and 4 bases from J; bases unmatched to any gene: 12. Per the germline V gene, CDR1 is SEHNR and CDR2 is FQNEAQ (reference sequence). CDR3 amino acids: CASSLVSFGQGHYEQYF. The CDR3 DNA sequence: TGTGCCAGCAGCTTAGTTTCCTTTGGACAGGGCCATTACGAGCAGTACTTC. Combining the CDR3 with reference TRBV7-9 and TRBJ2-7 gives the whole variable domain DTGVSQNPRHKITKRGQNVTFRCDPISEHNRLYWYRQTLGQGPEFLTYFQNEAQLEKSRLLSDRFSAERPKGSFSTLEIQRTEQGDSAMYLCASSLVSFGQGHYEQYFGPGTRLTVT.

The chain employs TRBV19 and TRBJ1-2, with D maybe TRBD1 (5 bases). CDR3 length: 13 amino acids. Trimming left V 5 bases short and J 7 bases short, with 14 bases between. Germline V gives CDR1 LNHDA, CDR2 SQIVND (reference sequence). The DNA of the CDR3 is TGTGCCAGTAGTGGAACAGGCACCTCTGGCTACACCTTC. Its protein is CASSGTGTSGYTF. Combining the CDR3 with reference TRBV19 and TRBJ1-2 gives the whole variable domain DGGITQSPKYLFRKEGQNVTLSCEQNLNHDAMYWYRQDPGQGLRLIYYSQIVNDFQKGDIAEGYSVSREKKESFPLTVTSAQKNPTAFYLCASSGTGTSGYTFGSGTRLTVV.

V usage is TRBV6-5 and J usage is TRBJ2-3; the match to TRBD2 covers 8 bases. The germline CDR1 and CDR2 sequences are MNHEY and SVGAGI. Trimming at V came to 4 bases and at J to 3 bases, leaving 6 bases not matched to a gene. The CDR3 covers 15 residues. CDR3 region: CASSLAGTPTDTQYF. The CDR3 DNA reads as TGTGCCAGCAGTTTAGCGGGAACACCAACAGATACGCAGTATTTT.

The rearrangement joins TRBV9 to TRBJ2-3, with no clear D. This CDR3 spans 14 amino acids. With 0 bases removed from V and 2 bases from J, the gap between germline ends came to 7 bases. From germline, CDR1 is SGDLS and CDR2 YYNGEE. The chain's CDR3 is CASSVALSTDTQYF. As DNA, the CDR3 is TGTGCCAGCAGCGTAGCACTATCCACAGATACGCAGTATTTT.